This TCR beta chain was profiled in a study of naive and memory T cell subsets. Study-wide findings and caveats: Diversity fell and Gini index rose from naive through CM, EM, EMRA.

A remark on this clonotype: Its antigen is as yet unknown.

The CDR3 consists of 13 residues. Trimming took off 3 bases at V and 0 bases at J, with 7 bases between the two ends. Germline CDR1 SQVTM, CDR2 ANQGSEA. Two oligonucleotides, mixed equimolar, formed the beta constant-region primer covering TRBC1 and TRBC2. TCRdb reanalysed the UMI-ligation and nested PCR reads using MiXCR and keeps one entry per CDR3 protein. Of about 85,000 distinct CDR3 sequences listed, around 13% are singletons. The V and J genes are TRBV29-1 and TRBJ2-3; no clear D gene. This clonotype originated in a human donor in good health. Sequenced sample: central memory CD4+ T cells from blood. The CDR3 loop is CSVDRSSTDTQYF. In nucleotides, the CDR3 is TGCAGCGTTGACCGGTCTAGCACAGATACGCAGTATTTT.